Below are 22 T cell receptor beta chains sequenced from a single sample in a study of T cells in Graves' hyperthyroidism and ophthalmopathy. RNA transcripts provided the source from which TCR beta CDR3 regions were amplified. TCR CDR3 regions were first amplified by RT-PCR with HTBI primers. TCRdb ran MiXCR on the multiplex PCR reads and lists one entry per CDR3 protein. The sample shows 95,000 to 100,000 distinct CDR3 sequences, roughly half of them seen only once. Sample: blood. The receptors derive from a woman in her thirties or forties with Graves' hyperthyroidism.

The chain joins TRBV19 to TRBJ2-5, with D possibly matching TRBD2 (6 bases). The CDR3 totals 14 residues. Germline V gene data show CDR1 as LNHDA and CDR2 as SQIVND (reference sequence). Between the trimmed V and J ends, which lost 7 bases and 0 bases, there was a span of 12 bases. This chain's CDR3 is CASNLRDYQETQYF. The CDR3 bases are TGTGCCAGTAATCTCCGGGACTACCAAGAGACCCAGTACTTC.

The DNA of the CDR3 is TGCAGCTTAGGCGGGGGACTAGCGGGAGTACCCTACGAGCAGTACTTC. Translated, it gives CSLGGGLAGVPYEQYF. The chain is built from TRBV29-1 and TRBJ2-7, with 14 bases matching TRBD2. CDR1 and CDR2 (germline): SQVTM, ANQGSEA. V shed 8 bases and J 2 bases; nucleotides not matched to a gene: 11. The CDR3 runs to 16 residues.

The CDR3: CASKDSSAYGYTF. The CDR3 region has the DNA TGTGCCAGCAAAGACAGCAGTGCATATGGCTACACCTTC. J is TRBJ1-2 and V is TRBV25-1, with a weak D call TRBD1 (5 bases). The CDR3 has 13 residues. CDR1 and CDR2 (germline): MGHDK, SYGVNS. V was cut by 7 bases and J by 5 bases, with 14 bases left in between.

This clonotype has more than one count but fewer than ten. The rearrangement links TRBV6-5 to TRBJ1-2; 8 nucleotides match TRBD1. The junction had 8 bases not matched to a gene; V was cut back by 0 bases and J by 8 bases. Germline CDR1 is MNHEY and CDR2 is SVGAGI. The CDR3 contains 15 residues. CDR3 coding DNA: TGTGCCAGCAGTTACTCGGCGGACAGGGTGTCAGGCTACACCTTC. This sequence encodes CASSYSADRVSGYTF.

The chain uses TRBV7-9 and TRBJ2-7, with TRBD2 matching over 9 bases. V gave up 6 bases and J gave up 3 bases; unmatched junction bases: 3. The germline CDR1 and CDR2 sequences are SEHNR and FQNEAQ (reference sequence). The CDR3 extends over 13 amino acids. DNA of the CDR3: TGTGCCAGCAGTAGCGGGAGAGGCTACGAGCAGTACTTC. Its protein product is CASSSGRGYEQYF.

J is TRBJ2-5 and V is TRBV20-1; 12 bases are shared with TRBD2. Germline CDR1 DFQATT, CDR2 SNEGSKA (reference sequence). The length of the CDR3 is 14 residues. V was pared by 6 bases and J by 11 bases, with 13 bases of the junction left unmatched. CDR3 sequence (DNA): TGCAGTGCCGTACTAGCGGGAGGACAAGGGGCTCAGTACTTC. Translation: CSAVLAGGQGAQYF.

Ten or more counts support this clonotype. V is TRBV19 and J is TRBJ1-5, with no clear D. The CDR3 extends over 12 amino acids. The germline CDR1 and CDR2 sequences are LNHDA and SQIVND (reference sequence). V was pared by 5 bases and J by 9 bases, with 11 bases between. CDR3 DNA: TGTGCCAGTAGTCCACTCGATGCGCCCCAGCATTTT. Translation gives CASSPLDAPQHF.

A single count supports this clonotype. A much larger clone differs by one base, so this may be a read error. The chain combines TRBV2 with TRBJ2-2; a possible D gene is TRBD2 (5 bases). The CDR3 is 14 residues long. Germline assignment: CDR1 SNHLY and CDR2 FYNNEI. In DNA form, the CDR3 reads TGTGCCAGCAGTGACTCCCGGGCCACCGGGGAGCTGTATTTT. Its protein product is CASSDSRATGELYF.

The chain has TRBV15 and TRBJ1-5; 9 bases are shared with TRBD1. Looked up from germline, CDR1 is LNHNV and CDR2 is YYDKDF (reference sequence). The CDR3 length is 11 residues. Germline trimming cut 5 bases from V and 15 bases from J; bases unmatched to any gene: 5. CDR3 DNA: TGTGCCACCAGCCCCGGGACAGGGTGGCATTTT. This gives the protein CATSPGTGWHF.

This clonotype showed up many times. J is TRBJ2-2 and V is TRBV9; D is undetermined. V was clipped by 0 bases and J by 2 bases, with 17 bases between them. This CDR3 spans 18 amino acids. Germline V gene sequence: CDR1 SGDLS, CDR2 YYNGEE. The CDR3: CASSVEVDGLVNTGELFF. The DNA of the CDR3 is TGTGCCAGCAGCGTAGAGGTCGACGGGTTAGTTAACACCGGGGAGCTGTTTTTT.

This clonotype was counted at least ten times. The germline gene is not matched at one end of the junction; a read error may be the cause. This chain links TRBV7-3 with TRBJ2-7; 9 nucleotides agree with TRBD1. This CDR3 comprises 12 residues. The germline gives CDR1 SGHTA, CDR2 FQGTGA. For the CDR3, the DNA is TGTGCCAGCAACGGAGCTGCAGGACAGGGGATTTTC. Translating it yields CASNGAAGQGIF.

This clonotype was detected many times. The chain uses TRBV20-1 and TRBJ1-5; 10 bases agree with TRBD1. The CDR3 runs to 13 residues. The V and J ends lost 8 bases and 4 bases, in that order; junction bases with no gene match: 5. CDR1 is DFQATT, CDR2 SNEGSKA, per germline (reference sequence). CDR3 in amino acids: CSTGTGENQPQHF. In DNA form, the CDR3 reads TGCAGTACTGGGACAGGGGAAAATCAGCCCCAGCATTTT.

The chain carries TRBV2 and TRBJ1-2; possible D gene TRBD1, 6 bases. Germline lookup yields CDR1 SNHLY and CDR2 FYNNEI. This CDR3 contains 13 residues. Deletions cut 5 bases from V and 7 bases from J, with 14 bases between. The CDR3: CASSRTEPAGYTF. The CDR3 nucleotides are TGTGCCAGCAGTAGGACAGAGCCAGCTGGCTACACCTTC.

With respect to this clonotype: Given a much more abundant clone one base away, this may be a read error. The V gene is TRBV7-9, the J gene TRBJ2-2; possible D gene TRBD1, 5 bases. The CDR3 covers 14 residues. Germline loops: CDR1 SEHNR, CDR2 FQNEAQ (reference sequence). The V end was cut by 5 bases, the J end by 1 base, with 8 bases between. The CDR3 here is CASSPRENTGELFF. Here the CDR3 DNA reads TGTGCCAGCAGCCCCAGGGAGAACACCGGGGAGCTGTTTTTT. Supplemented by reference TRBV7-9 and TRBJ2-2, the full variable domain reads DTGVSQNPRHKITKRGQNVTFRCDPISEHNRLYWYRQTLGQGPEFLTYFQNEAQLEKSRLLSDRFSAERPKGSFSTLEIQRTEQGDSAMYLCASSPRENTGELFFGEGSRLTVL.

In DNA form, the CDR3 reads TGTGCCTGGAGCACGACAGGGGGCGGGCAGCCCCAGCATTTT. Encoded protein: CAWSTTGGGQPQHF. This chain links TRBV30 with TRBJ1-5, with 10 bases fitting TRBD1. V dropped 3 bases and J dropped 7; count of bases not matched to a gene: 6. The CDR3 consists of 14 residues. In germline, CDR1 is GTSNPN, CDR2 SVGIG (reference sequence).

The chain has TRBV10-3 and TRBJ1-6; 9 bases line up with TRBD1. The trim removed 8 bases at V and 11 bases at J, leaving 4 bases unmatched. The CDR3 totals 12 residues. Germline V gives CDR1 ENHRY, CDR2 SYGVKD. This CDR3 is CAIAGQGTPLHF. The CDR3 nucleotides are TGTGCCATCGCCGGACAGGGGACACCCCTCCACTTT.

The V call is TRBV2, the J call TRBJ2-5; D possibly matches TRBD1 or TRBD2 (6 bases each). The germline V gene encodes CDR1 SNHLY and CDR2 FYNNEI. The V end lost 5 bases, the J end lost 5 bases, and 21 bases lay between the germline ends. CDR3 length: 16 residues. The CDR3 DNA reads as TGTGCCAGCAGTTCTGCCCCCAGAACAGGGAGGGAGACCCAGTACTTC. Translating it yields CASSSAPRTGRETQYF.

Concerning this clonotype itself: The CDR3 end shows no conserved phenylalanine or tryptophan, and so a read error is likely. It is unclear where the CDR3 begins or ends on the DNA, so no DNA is shown, and the CDR3 is as TCRdb lists it. The V call is TRBV13, the J call TRBJ1-5. CDR1 and CDR2 (germline): PRHDT, FYEKMQ (reference sequence). Including both end residues, the CDR3 is 14 amino acids long. The CDR3 sequence is CASSLGPGNQPLQI.

This clonotype came up many times. The V gene is TRBV20-1, the J gene TRBJ2-7, with D unclear. Germline CDR1 and CDR2: DFQATT and SNEGSKA (reference sequence). The CDR3 runs 11 residues. Trimming cost V 5 bases and J 5 bases, with 10 bases left between them. This chain's CDR3 is CSAARPNEQYF. CDR3 DNA: TGCAGTGCTGCCCGCCCAAACGAGCAGTACTTC.

The count of this clonotype is one. Likely a read error: the CDR3 ends without its conserved phenylalanine or tryptophan. The chain has TRBV7-3 and TRBJ2-3, with 9 bases aligning to TRBD2. Germline V gene data show CDR1 as SGHTA and CDR2 as FQGTGA. V was clipped by 3 bases and J by 3 bases; unmatched bases: 7. The CDR3 spans 16 residues. The CDR3 spells CASSLRRLAVTDTQYL. CDR3 DNA sequence: TGTGCCAGCAGCTTGCGTAGACTAGCGGTAACAGATACGCAGTATCTT.

The chain combines TRBV9 with TRBJ1-2; no reliable D call. Germline V lookup: CDR1 SGDLS, CDR2 YYNGEE. V dropped 5 bases and J dropped 8 bases, with 4 bases sitting between them. This CDR3 has 9 residues. The CDR3 DNA is TGTGCCAGCAGGGACGGCTACACCTTC. Its translation: CASRDGYTF.

This clonotype was seen a single time. The chain's CDR3 is CSARRGSDGYTF. In DNA, the CDR3 is TGCAGTGCTAGAAGGGGATCAGATGGCTACACCTTC. The chain carries TRBV20-1 and TRBJ1-2; TRBD1 might be the D (5 bases). Looked up from germline, CDR1 is DFQATT and CDR2 is SNEGSKA (reference sequence). The V and J ends lost 2 bases and 6 bases respectively, with 10 bases between them. The CDR3 contains 12 residues.